The rows below give T cell receptor beta chains drawn from one sample of a study of cytomegalovirus exposure and HLA in healthy donors. The repertoire was sequenced with immunoSEQ multiplex PCR; TCRdb's copy has only in-frame clones and lacks some. The repertoire holds about 240,000 clones, with about 90% as singletons. Sequencing was carried out using PBMCs. These receptors originate from a woman aged 25 to 39 in good health and CMV-seropositive. Both conserved end residues are part of each CDR3. The order of the fields is clone size, V gene, J gene, D gene, CDR3 protein, CDR3 DNA. A D gene is named only where the DNA matches it firmly. The size entry is marked missing in some rows and otherwise reads once, few, many or a size class.

abundance: .
v_gene: TRBV10-3
j_gene: TRBJ1-5
d_gene: .
CDR3aa: CAISERFSGSNQPQHF
CDR3nt: TGTGCCATCAGTGAGAGGTTTTCGGGTAGCAATCAGCCCCAGCATTTT

abundance: .
v_gene: TRBV10-2
j_gene: TRBJ1-5
d_gene: TRBD1
CDR3aa: CASATGTGFQPQHF
CDR3nt: TGCGCCAGCGCCACCGGGACAGGGTTCCAACCCCAGCATTTT

abundance: .
v_gene: TRBV30
j_gene: TRBJ1-4
d_gene: .
CDR3aa: CAWGRGVEGWGDEKLFF
CDR3nt: TGTGCCTGGGGGCGAGGGGTGGAGGGATGGGGCGATGAAAAACTGTTTTTT

abundance: .
v_gene: TRBV28
j_gene: TRBJ2-7
d_gene: .
CDR3aa: CASSHHLGGGRSYEQYF
CDR3nt: TGTGCCAGCAGTCACCATTTGGGCGGGGGCCGGTCATACGAGCAGTACTTC

abundance: .
v_gene: TRBV27
j_gene: TRBJ2-7
d_gene: .
CDR3aa: CASSPSLGTRLYEQYF
CDR3nt: TGTGCCAGCAGTCCAAGCCTCGGGACACGTCTCTACGAGCAGTACTTC

abundance: few
v_gene: TRBV30
j_gene: TRBJ2-4
d_gene: .
CDR3aa: CAWSVPNGNIQYF
CDR3nt: TGTGCCTGGAGTGTACCGAACGGAAACATTCAGTACTTC

abundance: .
v_gene: TRBV6-5
j_gene: TRBJ1-2
d_gene: .
CDR3aa: CASSGQRFMNYGYTF
CDR3nt: TGTGCCAGCAGTGGACAGCGATTTATGAACTATGGCTACACCTTC

abundance: .
v_gene: TRBV4-2
j_gene: TRBJ1-2
d_gene: .
CDR3aa: CASSQDGARGYTF
CDR3nt: TGTGCCAGCAGCCAAGATGGGGCGAGGGGCTACACCTTC

abundance: once
v_gene: TRBV2
j_gene: TRBJ2-7
d_gene: TRBD2
CDR3aa: CASSRPIRTSYEQYF
CDR3nt: TGTGCCAGCAGCCGGCCGATTAGGACTAGCTACGAGCAGTACTTC

abundance: .
v_gene: TRBV10-2
j_gene: TRBJ2-7
d_gene: TRBD2
CDR3aa: CASSEGLAGFYEQYF
CDR3nt: TGCGCCAGCAGTGAGGGACTAGCGGGATTCTACGAGCAGTACTTC

abundance: .
v_gene: TRBV5-1
j_gene: TRBJ1-4
d_gene: .
CDR3aa: CASSLDSRNEKLFF
CDR3nt: TGCGCCAGCAGCTTGGACAGCCGAAATGAAAAACTGTTTTTT

abundance: .
v_gene: TRBV4-2
j_gene: TRBJ2-7
d_gene: TRBD2
CDR3aa: CASSQASGTSVYF
CDR3nt: TGTGCCAGCAGCCAAGCATCCGGGACTAGCGTGTACTTC

abundance: .
v_gene: TRBV2
j_gene: TRBJ2-2
d_gene: TRBD1
CDR3aa: CASSGPGQKTGELFF
CDR3nt: TGTGCCAGCAGTGGACCGGGACAGAAAACCGGGGAGCTGTTTTTT

abundance: .
v_gene: TRBV7-9
j_gene: TRBJ2-3
d_gene: TRBD2
CDR3aa: CASSSALAEEGTDTQYF
CDR3nt: TGTGCCAGCAGCTCCGCGCTAGCGGAGGAGGGGACAGATACGCAGTATTTT

abundance: .
v_gene: TRBV6-6
j_gene: TRBJ1-2
d_gene: TRBD1
CDR3aa: CASTQSPGGLYGYTF
CDR3nt: TGTGCCAGCACCCAAAGTCCAGGGGGTCTCTATGGCTACACCTTC

abundance: .
v_gene: TRBV28
j_gene: TRBJ2-7
d_gene: .
CDR3aa: CASRPYSYEQYF
CDR3nt: TGTGCCAGCAGACCCTACTCCTACGAGCAGTACTTC

abundance: .
v_gene: TRBV9
j_gene: TRBJ1-1
d_gene: .
CDR3aa: CASSVGSGGGTEAFF
CDR3nt: TGTGCCAGCAGCGTAGGGTCAGGAGGTGGCACTGAAGCTTTCTTT

abundance: .
v_gene: TRBV7-2
j_gene: TRBJ1-1
d_gene: .
CDR3aa: CASSLGGIAEAFF
CDR3nt: TGTGCCAGCAGCTTAGGCGGTATCGCTGAAGCTTTCTTT

abundance: .
v_gene: TRBV2
j_gene: TRBJ2-7
d_gene: TRBD2
CDR3aa: CASSEKLAGPEQYF
CDR3nt: TGTGCCAGCAGTGAGAAGCTAGCGGGACCAGAGCAGTACTTC

abundance: .
v_gene: TRBV27
j_gene: TRBJ1-1
d_gene: TRBD1
CDR3aa: CASSRTGTRTEAFF
CDR3nt: TGTGCCAGCAGTCGGACAGGGACCCGCACTGAAGCTTTCTTT

abundance: .
v_gene: TRBV5-6
j_gene: TRBJ2-1
d_gene: .
CDR3aa: CASSSSGRLFF
CDR3nt: TGTGCCAGCAGCTCATCAGGGCGGTTGTTCTTC

abundance: .
v_gene: TRBV6-1
j_gene: TRBJ1-1
d_gene: .
CDR3aa: CASSALEENTEAFF
CDR3nt: TGTGCCAGCAGTGCTCTCGAGGAGAACACTGAAGCTTTCTTT